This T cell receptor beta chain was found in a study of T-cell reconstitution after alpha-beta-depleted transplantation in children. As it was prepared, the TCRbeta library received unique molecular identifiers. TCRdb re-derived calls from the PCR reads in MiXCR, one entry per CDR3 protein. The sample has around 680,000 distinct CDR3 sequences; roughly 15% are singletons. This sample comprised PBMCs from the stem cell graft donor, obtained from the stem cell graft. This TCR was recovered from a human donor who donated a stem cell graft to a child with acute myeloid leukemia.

In DNA form, the CDR3 reads TGCAGTGAAGAGGGACAGGGGTCAGATACGCAGTATTTT. Residues: CSEEGQGSDTQYF. The chain carries TRBV20-1 and TRBJ2-3; 10 positions match TRBD1. This CDR3 spans 13 amino acids. V shed 7 bases and J 4 bases; nucleotides not matched to a gene: 5. Germline V gene lookup returns CDR1 DFQATT and CDR2 SNEGSKA (reference sequence).